The present TCR beta chain was sequenced within a study of cytomegalovirus exposure and HLA in healthy donors. The study, taken as a whole, reports: In vitro checks showed that a few CMV-associated chains really do target CMV antigens.

The PCR employed 60 Vbeta primers together with 13 Jbeta primers. Profiling relied on immunoSEQ multiplex PCR, and the TCRdb table lists in-frame clones only, not all of them. This sample has around 98,000 clones, with roughly three quarters found just once. As regards this clone: Antigen: not known.

Sequencing used PBMCs. The receptor was derived from a woman in her 40s in good health and CMV-seronegative.

The CDR3 DNA follows: TGTGCCAGCACCTCCCATAGTGAGCAGTACTTC. It translates to CASTSHSEQYF. V gene TRBV5-6 combines with J gene TRBJ2-7; D gene ambiguous. The CDR3 runs to 11 residues. Trimming cost V 6 bases and J 7 bases, with 11 bases left between them. Germline V gene data show CDR1 as SGHDT and CDR2 as YYEEEE. Variable domain in full (rest from reference TRBV5-6 and TRBJ2-7): DAGVTQSPTHLIKTRGQQVTLRCSPKSGHDTVSWYQQALGQGPQFIFQYYEEEERQRGNFPDRFSGHQFPNYSSELNVNALLLGDSALYLCASTSHSEQYFGPGTRLTVT.